This TCR beta chain was recorded in a study of blood T cell repertoires in COVID-19 (dated by TCRdb to the early 2020s). Context from the whole study: Samples covering the acute and convalescent phases of COVID-19 were provided by collaborators in the United States, Italy and Spain. The prospective study material was composed of cDNA or gDNA derived from T cells, B-cell-depleted T cells, or PBMCs. Subjects who had been exposed to COVID-19, were actively infected with it, or had recovered from it provided the deeply sampled blood TCRbeta repertoires that made up the dataset. A freely available public database, intended as a resource for researchers studying the immune response to SARS-CoV-2, is where the repertoires were released. Samples came from the ongoing ImmuneRACE study (first 160 participants) plus 1,254 subjects from 6 global collaborators. Sample metadata almost always included a de-identified subject ID, COVID-19 status, age in years and sex. HLA class I and class II types, where available, came from metadata supplied by the sample provider rather than from assay-based typing. The investigation overall reported the following: The amount of clinical and demographic metadata varied by source and participant and was provided uncurated.

This clone was seen a single time. It has no known antigen specificity. No base quality values were provided; no much bigger clone lies one nucleotide off. TCRbeta CDR3 regions were amplified from genomic DNA using the immunoSEQ Assay, a bias-controlled multiplex PCR. Processing in the source paper ran as follows. The number of nucleated cells in each sample was estimated by amplification of reference gene primers within the assay. To quantify the absolute abundance of each unique TCRbeta CDR3 rearrangement, sequence reads were collapsed and filtered. Productive Simpson clonality was computed per sample as the square root of Simpson's diversity index over productive rearrangements. TCRdb carries this immuneACCESS record with in-frame sequences only. Its versions omit some clonotypes, under half of them owing to an unresolved V gene in the studies checked, with the rest unexplained. The V and J calls and clone size are taken from that table; D and trimming were inferred from the DNA. This sample comprises 50,000 to 70,000 clones, around 92% of them detected only once. 2% to 2.5% of the sample comes from the top ten.

Collaborating institutions collected whole blood in K2EDTA tubes following their own protocols. For TCRbeta analysis, collaborators shipped samples in one of three forms: frozen whole blood, isolated PBMCs, or DNA extracted from either of those sample types. The sample taken for sequencing was peripheral blood. The sequence was obtained from a man aged 60-69 years with acute or convalescent COVID-19.

The DNA reads TGCGCCAGCAGCTTGAAGGGGGATGCTTTCTTT. Translated, this is CASSLKGDAFF. This chain joins TRBV5-1 to TRBJ1-1; the D gene is possibly TRBD1, with 6 bases matching. The CDR3 holds 11 amino acids from the cysteine to the phenylalanine. CDR3 DNA only is kept here, 33 bases in frame from base 1. Sequences SGHRS (CDR1) and YFSETQ (CDR2) are obtained from the germline V gene. The germline ends are 9 bases apart after V is trimmed by 1 base and J by 11 bases.